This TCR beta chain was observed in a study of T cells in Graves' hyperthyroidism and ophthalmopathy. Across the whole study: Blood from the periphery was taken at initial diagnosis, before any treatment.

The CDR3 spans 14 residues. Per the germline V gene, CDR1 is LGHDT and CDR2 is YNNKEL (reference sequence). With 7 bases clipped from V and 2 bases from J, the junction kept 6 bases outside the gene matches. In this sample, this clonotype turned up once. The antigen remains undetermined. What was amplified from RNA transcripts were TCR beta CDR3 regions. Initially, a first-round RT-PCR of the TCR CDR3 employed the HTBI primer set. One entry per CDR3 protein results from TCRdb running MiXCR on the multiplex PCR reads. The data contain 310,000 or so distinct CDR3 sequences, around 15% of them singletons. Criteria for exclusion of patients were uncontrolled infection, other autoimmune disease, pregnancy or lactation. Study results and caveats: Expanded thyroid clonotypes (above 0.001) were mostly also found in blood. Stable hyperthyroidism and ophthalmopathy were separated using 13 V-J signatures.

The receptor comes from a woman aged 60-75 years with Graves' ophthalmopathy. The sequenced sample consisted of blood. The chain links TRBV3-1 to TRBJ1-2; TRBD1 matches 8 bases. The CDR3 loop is CASTPTGVNYGYTF. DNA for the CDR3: TGTGCCAGCACCCCGACAGGGGTAAACTATGGCTACACCTTC.